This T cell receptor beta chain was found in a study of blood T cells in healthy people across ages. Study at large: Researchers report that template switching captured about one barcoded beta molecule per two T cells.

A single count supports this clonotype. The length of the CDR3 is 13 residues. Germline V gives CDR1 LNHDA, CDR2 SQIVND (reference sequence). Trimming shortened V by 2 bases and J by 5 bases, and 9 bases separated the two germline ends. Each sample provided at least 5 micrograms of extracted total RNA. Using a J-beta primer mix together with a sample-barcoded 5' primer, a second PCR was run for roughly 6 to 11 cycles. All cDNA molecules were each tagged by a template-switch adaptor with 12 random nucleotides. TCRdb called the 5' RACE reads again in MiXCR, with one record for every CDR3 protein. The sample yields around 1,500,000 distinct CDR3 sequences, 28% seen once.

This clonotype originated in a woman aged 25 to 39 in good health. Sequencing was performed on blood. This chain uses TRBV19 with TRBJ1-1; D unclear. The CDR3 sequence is CASSILGITEAFF. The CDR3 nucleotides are TGTGCCAGTAGTATATTAGGGATTACTGAAGCTTTCTTT.